This T cell receptor beta chain was documented in a study of blood T cells in healthy people across ages. Study results and limitations: Among T cells, TCR beta diversity per million cells dropped roughly linearly as age rose. Those diversity estimates obtained from one million T cells were thought to be underestimates.

Total RNA was extracted at no less than 6 micrograms per sample. In regard to this clonotype: Its antigen is currently unknown.

The CDR3 extends over 18 amino acids. Sample-barcoded 5' priming and a J-beta primer mix drove a second PCR of roughly 6 to 12 cycles. Each CDR3 protein gets one entry after TCRdb re-called the 5' RACE reads with MiXCR. The sample carries around 1,700,000 distinct CDR3 sequences, 28% recorded once. The sample consisted of blood. This clonotype was obtained from a woman under 40 in good health. The chain carries TRBV21-1 and TRBJ1-4; the table's D call of TRBD1 was not tested on the DNA. TRBV21-1 is reported as a pseudogene. In DNA form, the CDR3 reads TGTGCCAGCAGCAAAATGGTGAAATGTGAGACAGGGGATGAAAAACTGTTTTTT. This codes for CASSKMVKCETGDEKLFF.